These T cell receptor beta chains were read from a single sample in a study of T cell repertoires in cytomegalovirus infection. One entry per CDR3 protein results from TCRdb running MiXCR on the reads. The table includes around 450,000 distinct CDR3 sequences, 25% to 40% detected once. The sequenced sample was PBMCs. These TCRs come from a human donor in good health (CMV status not recorded). Some clones in this sample may be carry-over from other donors' samples. The CDR3 runs from the conserved cysteine through the conserved F or W. D genes are given only for firm matches. Some rows mark clone size as missing; the rest say once, few, many or name a class of expanded clone.

TRBV7-6	TRBD2	many	TRBJ2-4	TGTGCCAGCAGCTTAGGCGGGGGGACCAAAAACATTCAGTACTTC	CASSLGGGTKNIQYF
TRBV20-1	-	few	TRBJ1-6	TGCAGTGCTAGAGAGGCTTCCAGGGGAGCTTCACCCCTCCACTTT	CSAREASRGASPLHF
TRBV20-1	TRBD2	-	TRBJ2-1	TGCAGTGCGTGGGGTTTACTAGCGGGGAACAATGAGCAGTTCTTC	CSAWGLLAGNNEQFF
TRBV29-1	-	-	TRBJ2-2	TGCAGCGTTGAAGTGGAAACCGGGGAGCTGTTTTTT	CSVEVETGELFF
TRBV6-1	-	many	TRBJ2-7	TGTGCCAGCAGTCCCCGCCAGGGCCGATACGAGCAGTACTTC	CASSPRQGRYEQYF
TRBV5-4	-	-	TRBJ2-1	TGTGCCAGCACCTGGGGGGGGCGAAGCTACAATGAGCAGTTCTTC	CASTWGGRSYNEQFF
TRBV20-1	TRBD2	-	TRBJ2-1	TGCAGTGCTAGGAGCGGGGGCCATGAGCAGTTCTTC	CSARSGGHEQFF
TRBV5-1	-	-	TRBJ1-2	TGCGCCAGCAGTTTGGACAGTCGGAACTATGGCTACACCTTC	CASSLDSRNYGYTF
TRBV12-3/TRBV12-4	-	few	TRBJ2-5	TGTGCCAGCAGTTTAGCAGGGGCCCCGGAGACCCAGTACTTC	CASSLAGAPETQYF
TRBV19	TRBD1	-	TRBJ2-1	TGTGCCAGTAGCCCCAACAGCAGGACAGGGGGTTACAATGAGCAGTTCTTC	CASSPNSRTGGYNEQFF
TRBV7-9	TRBD1	many	TRBJ2-4	TGTGCCAGCAGCCCCCGGACAGGAGCTGCCAAAAACATTCAGTACTTC	CASSPRTGAAKNIQYF
TRBV6-1	TRBD1	-	TRBJ2-7	TGTGCCAGCAGTGAATTAGGGACAGGGCCCTACGAGCAGTACTTC	CASSELGTGPYEQYF
TRBV7-8	-	-	TRBJ2-1	TGTGCCAGCAGCTTAGGTGGCCAGCAGTTTTACAATGAGCAGTTCTTC	CASSLGGQQFYNEQFF
TRBV6-2/TRBV6-3	TRBD1	-	TRBJ1-2	TGTGCCAGCAGTTACGGGACAGGGGTGAACTATGGCTACACCTTC	CASSYGTGVNYGYTF
TRBV2	-	few	TRBJ2-1	TGTGCCAGCTCCCACGGAAGGACTGGATCCTCCGAGCAGTTCTTC	CASSHGRTGSSEQFF
TRBV25-1	-	-	TRBJ1-5	TGTGCCAGCAGTGAAGCGAGTCAGGGGATGAATCAGCCCCAGCATTTT	CASSEASQGMNQPQHF
TRBV5-4	TRBD1	-	TRBJ2-7	TGTGCCAGCAGCTTCGGACGAGGGGGCGAGTACGAGCAGTACTTC	CASSFGRGGEYEQYF
TRBV29-1	-	-	TRBJ1-1	TGCAGCTACGGACCGGGCTCGGACACTGAAGCTTTCTTT	CSYGPGSDTEAFF
TRBV7-8	-	many	TRBJ1-1	TGTGCCAGCAGCTTAGTTCTGGGACAAGCAACAACGAACACTGAAGCTTTCTTT	CASSLVLGQATTNTEAFF
TRBV6-5	TRBD1	few	TRBJ2-1	TGTGCCAGCAGTTACGGGACAGGCTACAATGAGCAGTTCTTC	CASSYGTGYNEQFF
TRBV23-1	-	-	TRBJ2-7	TGCGCCAGCGGGCAGGGATACTCCTACGAGCAGTACTTC	CASGQGYSYEQYF
TRBV7-6	-	many	TRBJ1-5	TGTGCCAGCTCCGAATCTACCAGGGGACATTACAATCAGCCCCAGCATTTT	CASSESTRGHYNQPQHF
TRBV7-4	-	-	TRBJ1-5	TGTGCCAGCAGCCCCCTCGGGGGAACCAGCAATCAGCCCCAGCATTTT	CASSPLGGTSNQPQHF
TRBV7-2	-	many	TRBJ1-1	TGTGCCAGCAGCACCCATCCGGGTTTGAACACTGAAGCTTTCTTT	CASSTHPGLNTEAFF
TRBV6-5	-	-	TRBJ2-7	TGTGCCAGCGGGGTTAGCTCCTACGAGCAGTACTTC	CASGVSSYEQYF
TRBV30	TRBD1	-	TRBJ1-1	TGTGCCTGGAGTCCATGGCAGGGGGCGCGAGCTTTCTTT	CAWSPWQGARAFF
TRBV6-5	-	few	TRBJ2-6	TGTGCCAGCAGAACCCCTGGGGCCAACGTCCTGACTTTC	CASRTPGANVLTF
TRBV7-2	TRBD2	many	TRBJ2-3	TGTGCCAGCAGCCCGCCCGGACTAGCGGGGGCCCCGGATACGCAGTATTTT	CASSPPGLAGAPDTQYF
TRBV2	TRBD1	-	TRBJ2-2	TGTGCCAGCAGTGTGAACAGGGGGCCCGGGGAGCTGTTTTTT	CASSVNRGPGELFF
TRBV7-3	-	-	TRBJ2-1	TGTGCCAGCAGCTTAAGGCTCGGCAATGAGCAGTTCTTC	CASSLRLGNEQFF
TRBV7-2	-	many	TRBJ1-5	TGTGCCAGCAGCCAGGGGTATAGCAATCAGCCCCAGCATTTT	CASSQGYSNQPQHF
TRBV12-3/TRBV12-4	-	few	TRBJ2-3	TGTGCCAGCAGTTCCCCACATGCCCAGGTCCGAAGAAACACAGATACGCAGTATTTT	CASSSPHAQVRRNTDTQYF
TRBV2	-	-	TRBJ1-5	TGTGCCAGCAGTGAAGCGCCTAGGTCGAGCAATCAGCCCCAGCATTTT	CASSEAPRSSNQPQHF
TRBV7-8	TRBD2	many	TRBJ2-7	TGTGCCAGCAGCTTCTCGGGGGGGGCTTACGAGCAGTACTTC	CASSFSGGAYEQYF
TRBV6-2/TRBV6-3	-	-	TRBJ1-5	TGTGCCAGCAAGGAAGGGGGTCAAAATCAGCCCCAGCATTTT	CASKEGGQNQPQHF
TRBV19	-	-	TRBJ1-5	TGTGCCAGTAGTATAGTCGGGTTCGGGCAGCCCCAGCATTTT	CASSIVGFGQPQHF